This T cell receptor beta chain was documented in a study of multiple sclerosis patients with progressive multifocal leukoencephalopathy. The time point was: time of PML onset. The T3 samples were drawn when PML began. Only in-frame clones appear in the TCRdb table, and some are missing; sequencing was by immunoSEQ multiplex PCR. The sample shows about 32,000 clones, 87% of them seen only once. The sequenced sample was PBMCs, obtained from a patient treated with natalizumab. The clonotype comes from a woman in her forties with progressive multifocal leukoencephalopathy.

CDR3 in DNA: TGTGCCACAGGGACAGCTAATCAGCCCCAGCATTTT. Translated: CATGTANQPQHF. The chain carries TRBV10-3 and TRBJ1-5; 7 bases line up with TRBD1. V gave up 10 bases and J gave up 4 bases; unmatched junction bases: 4. Looked up from germline, CDR1 is ENHRY and CDR2 is SYGVKD. The CDR3 covers 12 residues.